These 7 T cell receptor beta chains came from one sample sequenced in a study of monozygotic twins with cystic fibrosis. Profiled with immunoSEQ multiplex PCR; TCRdb holds only in-frame clones, not every one. The sample consists of some 20,000 clones, approximately 97% of them appearing once. The sample consisted of blood. These receptors came from a woman in her 30s with cystic fibrosis.

The rearrangement joins TRBV10-2 to TRBJ1-2; 8 bases map to TRBD1. This CDR3 spans 14 amino acids. The germline V gene encodes CDR1 WSHSY and CDR2 SAAADI. V shed 7 bases, J shed 8 bases, and the junction held 12 bases outside the gene matches. DNA of the CDR3: TGCGCCAGCACTGACGACAGGGGAGGACGGGGCTACACCTTC. It is translated as CASTDDRGGRGYTF.

This clone showed up just once. In DNA form, the CDR3 reads TGTGCCAGCAGTTACCAAATCTCCCGGGGCTACACCTTC. It specifies CASSYQISRGYTF. The chain uses TRBV6-6 and TRBJ1-2; D remains ambiguous. Trimming removed 2 bases at V and 8 bases at J, with 12 bases between. The CDR3 totals 13 residues. Germline V gene sequence: CDR1 MNHNY, CDR2 SVGAGI (reference sequence).

The CDR3 protein is CASSEATAMNTEAFF. Written as DNA, the CDR3 is TGTGCCAGCAGTGAAGCGACAGCTATGAACACTGAAGCTTTCTTT. This chain uses TRBV2 with TRBJ1-1; D is perhaps TRBD1 (5 bases). The V and J ends lost 0 bases and 0 bases respectively, with 8 bases between them. The CDR3 spans 15 residues. CDR1 is SNHLY, CDR2 FYNNEI, per germline.

The chain carries TRBV6-7 and TRBJ1-5, with D perhaps matching TRBD1 (5 bases). TRBV6-7 is marked as an open reading frame, function uncertain. This CDR3 is 13 amino acids long. Trimming shortened V by 9 bases and J by 6 bases, and 15 bases separated the two germline ends. The CDR3 here is CARGTSGVQPQHF. The CDR3 DNA reads as TGTGCCAGGGGGACTTCGGGGGTTCAGCCCCAGCATTTT.

The rearrangement joins TRBV18 to TRBJ2-3, with D perhaps matching TRBD2 (6 bases). This CDR3 has 17 amino acids. Trimming shortened V by 3 bases and J by 1 base, and 17 bases separated the two germline ends. In germline, CDR1 is KGHSH, CDR2 LQKENI. The CDR3 DNA reads TGTGCCAGCTCACCGTCTCTAGCGTATACCGGCACAGATACGCAGTATTTT. As protein: CASSPSLAYTGTDTQYF.

The chain couples TRBV5-4 to TRBJ1-1; TRBD1 is a possible D gene (5 bases). The CDR3 loop spans 16 amino acids. CDR1 is SGHNT and CDR2 is YYREEE in the germline V gene (reference sequence). Trimming took off 4 bases at V and 0 bases at J, with 16 bases between the two ends. The DNA for the CDR3 is TGTGCCAGCAGCCCCACCTGGACACTACTGAACACTGAAGCTTTCTTT. It translates to CASSPTWTLLNTEAFF. Full variable domain (outside the CDR3, taken from reference TRBV5-4 and TRBJ1-1): ETGVTQSPTHLIKTRGQQVTLRCSSQSGHNTVSWYQQALGQGPQFIFQYYREEENGRGNFPPRFSGLQFPNYSSELNVNALELDDSALYLCASSPTWTLLNTEAFFGQGTRLTVV.

CDR3 amino acids: CASSPGRDGQLSGNTIYF. CDR3 nucleotides: TGCGCCAGCAGCCCCGGAAGGGATGGACAACTCTCTGGAAACACCATATATTTT. This chain connects TRBV4-1 to TRBJ1-3; D might be TRBD1 (5 bases). V was pared by 4 bases and J by 0 bases, with 19 bases between. CDR3 length equals 18 residues. CDR1 MGHRA and CDR2 YSYEKL come from the germline V gene.